Reported below is one T cell receptor (beta chain). Its antigen is still unknown. This sample is drawn from a study of beta chain features in type 1 diabetes. Since all of the isolated RNA was reverse transcribed, expressed TCRB transcripts were what got sequenced. TCRdb's table, derived via immunoSEQ multiplex PCR, lists solely in-frame clones and lacks some. The sample consists of some 700,000 clones, around 15% of them appearing once. Per germline, CDR1 SGHDT and CDR2 YYEEEE. The CDR3 totals 17 residues. V gave up 1 base and J gave up 13 bases; unmatched junction bases: 17. Points from the study as a whole: Across all four CD4+ subsets, people with type 1 diabetes showed modestly shorter TCRB CDR3s.

The chain has TRBV5-6 and TRBJ1-6; 7 bases align to TRBD1. The sample was naive CD4+ T cells from blood. This TCR came from a man aged 18-30 years with type 1 diabetes. The CDR3 sequence: CASSLPLDGTAIFPLHF. CDR3 coding DNA: TGTGCCAGCAGCTTGCCCCTCGACGGGACAGCCATATTCCCCCTCCACTTT.